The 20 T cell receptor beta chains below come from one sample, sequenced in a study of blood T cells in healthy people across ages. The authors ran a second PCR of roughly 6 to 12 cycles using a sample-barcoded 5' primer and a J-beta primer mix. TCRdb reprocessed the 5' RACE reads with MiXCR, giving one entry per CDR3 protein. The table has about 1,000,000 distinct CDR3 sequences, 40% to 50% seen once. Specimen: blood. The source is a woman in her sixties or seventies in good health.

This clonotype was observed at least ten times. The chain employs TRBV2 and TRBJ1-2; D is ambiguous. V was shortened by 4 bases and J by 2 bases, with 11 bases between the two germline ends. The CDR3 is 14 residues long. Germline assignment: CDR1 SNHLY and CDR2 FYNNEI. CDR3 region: CASSAYGPNYGYTF. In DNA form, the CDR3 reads TGTGCCAGCAGTGCTTATGGGCCCAACTATGGCTACACCTTC.

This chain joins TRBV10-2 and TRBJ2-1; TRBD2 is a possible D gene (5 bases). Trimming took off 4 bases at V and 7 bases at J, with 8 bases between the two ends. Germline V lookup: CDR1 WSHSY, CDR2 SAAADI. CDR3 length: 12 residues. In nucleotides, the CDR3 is TGCGCCAGCAGTGTGAGGGAGAATGAGCAGTTCTTC. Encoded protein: CASSVRENEQFF.

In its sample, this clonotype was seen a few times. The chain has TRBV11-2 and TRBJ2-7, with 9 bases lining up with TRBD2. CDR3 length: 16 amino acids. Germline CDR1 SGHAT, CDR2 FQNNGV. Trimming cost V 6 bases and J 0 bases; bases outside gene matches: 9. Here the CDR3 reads CASSTRASGISYEQYF. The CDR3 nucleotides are TGTGCCAGCAGTACTAGAGCTAGCGGGATCTCCTACGAGCAGTACTTC.

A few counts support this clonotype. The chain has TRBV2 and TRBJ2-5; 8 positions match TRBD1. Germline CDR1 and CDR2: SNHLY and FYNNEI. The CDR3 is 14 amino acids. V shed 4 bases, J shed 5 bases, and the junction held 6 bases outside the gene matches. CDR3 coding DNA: TGTGCCAGCAGTGTTCAGGGGGCATGGGAGACCCAGTACTTC. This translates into CASSVQGAWETQYF.

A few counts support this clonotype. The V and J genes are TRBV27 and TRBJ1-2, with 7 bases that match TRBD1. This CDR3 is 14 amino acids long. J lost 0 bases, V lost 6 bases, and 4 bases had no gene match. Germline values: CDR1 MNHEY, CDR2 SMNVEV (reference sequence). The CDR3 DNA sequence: TGTGCCAGCAGGCTGACAGGGACTAACTATGGCTACACCTTC. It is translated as CASRLTGTNYGYTF.

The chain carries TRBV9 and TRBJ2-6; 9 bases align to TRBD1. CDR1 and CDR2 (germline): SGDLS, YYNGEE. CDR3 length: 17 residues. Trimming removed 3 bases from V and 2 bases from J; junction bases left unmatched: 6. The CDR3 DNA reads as TGTGCCAGCAGCGCCGGGACAGGGTACCCTGGGGCCAACGTCCTGACTTTC. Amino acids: CASSAGTGYPGANVLTF.

The CDR3 DNA reads as TGTGCCAGCAGTTCCTTCGTGGGCTACACCTTC. It is translated as CASSSFVGYTF. This chain uses TRBV25-1 with TRBJ1-2; no definite D call. Germline CDR1 is MGHDK and CDR2 is SYGVNS. The CDR3 spans 11 residues. The ends were cut back, 5 bases at V and 8 bases at J, with 9 bases in the middle.

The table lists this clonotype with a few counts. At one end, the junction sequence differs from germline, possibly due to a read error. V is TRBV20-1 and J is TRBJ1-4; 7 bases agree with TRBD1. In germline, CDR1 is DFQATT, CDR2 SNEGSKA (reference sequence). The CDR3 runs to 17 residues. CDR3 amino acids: CSARAEFGQADNGKLFF. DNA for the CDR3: TGCAGTGCTAGAGCCGAATTCGGACAGGCTGATAATGGAAAACTGTTTTTT.

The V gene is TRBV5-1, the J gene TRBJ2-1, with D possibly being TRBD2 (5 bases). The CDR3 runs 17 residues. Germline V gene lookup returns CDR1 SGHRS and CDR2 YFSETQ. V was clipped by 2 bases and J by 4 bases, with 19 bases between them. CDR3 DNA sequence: TGCGCCAGCAGCTTTAGTCCTAAAAGCGGAGTTTACAATGAGCAGTTCTTC. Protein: CASSFSPKSGVYNEQFF.

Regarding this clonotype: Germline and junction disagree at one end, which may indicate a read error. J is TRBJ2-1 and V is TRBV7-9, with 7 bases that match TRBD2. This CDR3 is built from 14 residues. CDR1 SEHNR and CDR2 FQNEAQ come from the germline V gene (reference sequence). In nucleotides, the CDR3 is TGTGCCAGCAGCCGCGTCGGGGACTACGATGAGCAGTTCTTC. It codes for CASSRVGDYDEQFF.

CDR3 sequence (DNA): TGTGCCAGCAGCCAGGGCGTCTTTGAGACCCAGTACTTC. Amino acid sequence: CASSQGVFETQYF. This rearrangement joins TRBV7-8 to TRBJ2-7; possible D gene TRBD1, 5 bases. The J call may be wrong; the DNA end is better matched by TRBJ2-5. This CDR3 is built from 13 residues. The germline CDR1 and CDR2 sequences are SGHVS and FQNEAQ.

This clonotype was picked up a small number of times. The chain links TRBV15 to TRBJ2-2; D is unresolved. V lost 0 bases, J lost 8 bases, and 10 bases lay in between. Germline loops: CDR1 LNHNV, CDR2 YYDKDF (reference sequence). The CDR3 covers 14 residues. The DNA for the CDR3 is TGTGCCACCAGCAGAGATAAGGTAGCAGGGGAGCTGTTTTTT. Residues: CATSRDKVAGELFF. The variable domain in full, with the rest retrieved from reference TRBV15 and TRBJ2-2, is DAMVIQNPRYQVTQFGKPVTLSCSQTLNHNVMYWYQQKSSQAPKLLFHYYDKDFNNEADTPDNFQSRRPNTSFCFLDIRSPGLGDTAMYLCATSRDKVAGELFFGEGSRLTVL.

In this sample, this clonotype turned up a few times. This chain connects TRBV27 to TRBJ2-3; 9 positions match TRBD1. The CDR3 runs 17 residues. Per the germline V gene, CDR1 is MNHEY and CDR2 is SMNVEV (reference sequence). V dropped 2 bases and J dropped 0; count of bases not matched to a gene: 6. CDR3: CASSLVGQGSSTDTQYF. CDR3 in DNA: TGTGCCAGCAGTTTAGTTGGACAGGGGTCAAGCACAGATACGCAGTATTTT.

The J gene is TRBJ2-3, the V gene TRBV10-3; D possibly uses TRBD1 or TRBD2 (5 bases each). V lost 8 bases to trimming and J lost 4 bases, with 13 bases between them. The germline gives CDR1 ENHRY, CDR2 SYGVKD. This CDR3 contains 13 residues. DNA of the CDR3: TGTGCCATCGGGGGATTCCTTGCAGATACGCAGTATTTT. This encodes CAIGGFLADTQYF.

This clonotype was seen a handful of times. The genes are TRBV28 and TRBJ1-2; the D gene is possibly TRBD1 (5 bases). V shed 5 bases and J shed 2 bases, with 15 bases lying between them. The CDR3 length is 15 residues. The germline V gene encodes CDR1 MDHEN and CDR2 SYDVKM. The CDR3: CASSLGGSSNYGYTF. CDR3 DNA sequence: TGTGCCAGCAGTCTGGGGGGATCCTCAAACTATGGCTACACCTTC.

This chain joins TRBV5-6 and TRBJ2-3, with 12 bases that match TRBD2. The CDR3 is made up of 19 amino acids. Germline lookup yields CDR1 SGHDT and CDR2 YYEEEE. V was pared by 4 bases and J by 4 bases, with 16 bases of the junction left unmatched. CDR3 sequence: CASSATTSGSPLGSDTQYF. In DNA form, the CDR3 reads TGTGCCAGCAGCGCTACGACTAGCGGGAGCCCACTTGGGTCAGATACGCAGTATTTT.

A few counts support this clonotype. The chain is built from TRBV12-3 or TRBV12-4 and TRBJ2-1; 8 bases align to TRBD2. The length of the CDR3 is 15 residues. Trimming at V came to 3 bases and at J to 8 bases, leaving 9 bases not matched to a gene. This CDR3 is CASSFPSGRRDEQFF. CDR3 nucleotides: TGTGCCAGCAGTTTTCCCAGCGGGAGACGTGATGAGCAGTTCTTC.

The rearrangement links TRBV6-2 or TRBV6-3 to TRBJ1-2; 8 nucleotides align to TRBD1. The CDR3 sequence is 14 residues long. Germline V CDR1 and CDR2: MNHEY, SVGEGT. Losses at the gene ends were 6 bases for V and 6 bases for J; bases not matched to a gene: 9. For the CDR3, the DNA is TGTGCCAGCAGCTCAAATGCAGGGGGCGATGGCTACACCTTC. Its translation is CASSSNAGGDGYTF.

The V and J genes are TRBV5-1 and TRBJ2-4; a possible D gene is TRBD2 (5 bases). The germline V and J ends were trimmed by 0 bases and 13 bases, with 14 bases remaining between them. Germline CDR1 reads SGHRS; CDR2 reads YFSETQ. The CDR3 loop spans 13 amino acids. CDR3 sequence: CASSLVEGGPQYF. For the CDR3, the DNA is TGCGCCAGCAGCTTGGTAGAGGGTGGTCCGCAGTACTTC.

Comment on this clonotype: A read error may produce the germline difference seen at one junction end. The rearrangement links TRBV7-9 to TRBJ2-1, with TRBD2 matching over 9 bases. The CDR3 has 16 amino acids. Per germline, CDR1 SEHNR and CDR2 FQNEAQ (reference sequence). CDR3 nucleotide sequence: TGTGCCAGTAGCTTCATGACTAGCGGAACCTACAATGAGCAGTTCTTC. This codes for CASSFMTSGTYNEQFF.